A single sample gave rise to the 21 T cell receptor beta chains below, sequenced in a study of T cell responses to AZD1222 COVID-19 vaccine. Sequencing was performed with immunoSEQ multiplex PCR; in TCRdb, only in-frame clones are kept and a portion is missing. This specimen shows about 140,000 clones; the ten leading clones hold roughly 2%. Sequenced sample: peripheral blood. The receptor source for this set is an adult in good health.

The chain links TRBV29-1 to TRBJ2-7, with D unclear. Germline V CDR1 and CDR2: SQVTM, ANQGSEA. The germline V and J ends were trimmed by 6 bases and 3 bases, with 9 bases remaining between them. This CDR3 region has 11 residues. CDR3 region: CSVANDYEQYF. CDR3 nucleotide sequence: TGCAGCGTGGCCAACGACTACGAGCAGTACTTC.

A word on this clone: The junction does not match germline at one end; this may be a read error. The chain combines TRBV19 with TRBJ1-3; 7 bases are a match to TRBD1. The CDR3 is 16 amino acids. CDR1 is LNHDA and CDR2 is SQIVND in the germline V gene (reference sequence). The CDR3 spells CASSIGTVSSGNTIYF. CDR3 nucleotide sequence: TGTGCCAGTAGCATAGGGACAGTGTCCTCTGGAAACACCATATATTTT.

The chain links TRBV18 to TRBJ1-2, with 8 bases that match TRBD1. The CDR3 is 14 amino acids. V dropped 6 bases and J dropped 4; count of bases not matched to a gene: 7. Looked up from germline, CDR1 is KGHSH and CDR2 is LQKENI. The CDR3 loop is CASSPAGGGYGYTF. CDR3 bases: TGTGCCAGCTCGCCAGCAGGGGGCGGCTATGGCTACACCTTC. The full variable domain, with the rest looked up from reference TRBV18 and TRBJ1-2, is NAGVMQNPRHLVRRRGQEARLRCSPMKGHSHVYWYRQLPEEGLKFMVYLQKENIIDESGMPKERFSAEFPKEGPSILRIQQVVRGDSAAYFCASSPAGGGYGYTFGSGTRLTVV.

This chain joins TRBV6-4 and TRBJ2-7, with D tentatively TRBD1 or TRBD2 (6 bases each). Germline loops: CDR1 MRHNA, CDR2 SNTAGT. V was pared by 4 bases and J by 3 bases, with 22 bases between. The CDR3 runs 17 residues. The CDR3 protein is CASSVAGQTDPFYEQYF. In DNA, the CDR3 is TGTGCCAGCAGTGTTGCGGGACAAACAGACCCGTTCTACGAGCAGTACTTC.

The chain couples TRBV12-5 to TRBJ1-5; 9 nucleotides match TRBD1. V was clipped by 4 bases and J by 3 bases; unmatched bases: 4. Germline-derived CDR1 and CDR2 are LGHNT and FRNRAP. The CDR3 has 15 residues. The CDR3 sequence is CASGSGQGNNQPQHF. DNA of the CDR3: TGTGCTAGTGGTTCGGGACAGGGAAACAATCAGCCCCAGCATTTT.

This chain links TRBV27 with TRBJ1-6; TRBD1 is a possible D gene (6 bases). Trimming took 0 bases from V and 0 from J, leaving 15 bases between them. The CDR3 has 19 residues. Germline-derived CDR1 and CDR2 are MNHEY and SMNVEV (reference sequence). The CDR3 here is CASSLSIGQLSSYNSPLHF. The CDR3 region has the DNA TGTGCCAGCAGTTTATCGATTGGACAGCTGAGCTCCTATAATTCACCCCTCCACTTT.

About this clone: Other DNA variants within this sample encode the same CDR3. The chain employs TRBV3-1 (or the pseudogene TRBV3-2) and TRBJ1-5; D call uncertain. Per germline, CDR1 LGHDT and CDR2 YNNKEL (reference sequence). The CDR3 sequence is 13 residues long. Trimming shortened V by 0 bases and J by 6 bases, and 6 bases separated the two germline ends. The chain's CDR3 is CASSQDEVQPQHF. CDR3 bases: TGTGCCAGCAGCCAAGATGAGGTTCAGCCCCAGCATTTT.

The V gene is TRBV7-3, the J gene TRBJ1-1; tentatively, D is TRBD1 (6 bases). Trimming cost V 1 base and J 7 bases, with 25 bases left between them. Germline-derived CDR1 and CDR2 are SGHTA and FQGTGA. CDR3 length: 18 residues. CDR3 DNA sequence: TGTGCCAGCAGCTTAAATGGAGACAGGAAAGGGGCTAGGGGTGAAGCTTTCTTT. Protein sequence: CASSLNGDRKGARGEAFF. Filled out from reference TRBV7-3 and TRBJ1-1, the complete variable domain reads GAGVSQTPSNKVTEKGKYVELRCDPISGHTALYWYRQSLGQGPEFLIYFQGTGAADDSGLPNDRFFAVRPEGSVSTLKIQRTERGDSAVYLCASSLNGDRKGARGEAFFGQGTRLTVV.

Concerning this clone itself: Other DNA sequences in this sample translate to the same CDR3. The chain employs TRBV6-1 and TRBJ2-5; 11 bases are a match to TRBD2. V shed 2 bases, J shed 1 base, and the junction held 3 bases outside the gene matches. The germline CDR1 and CDR2 sequences are MNHNS and SASEGT. CDR3 length: 16 amino acids. The CDR3 region has the DNA TGTGCCAGCAGTGAACTAGCGGGGGGCCCCCAAGAGACCCAGTACTTC. It specifies CASSELAGGPQETQYF.

The chain uses TRBV29-1 and TRBJ1-3; 7 nucleotides match TRBD1. V trimming: 7 bases; J trimming: 2 bases; junction bases outside the gene matches: 5. Germline CDR1 reads SQVTM; CDR2 reads ANQGSEA. This CDR3 has 13 residues. Here the CDR3 DNA reads TGCAGCGCCGGGACAGATCCTGGAAACACCATATATTTT. Its translation: CSAGTDPGNTIYF.

CDR3 sequence (DNA): TGTGCCAGCTCACCTGGACTTAATGAAAAACTGTTTTTT. It yields the protein CASSPGLNEKLFF. J is TRBJ1-4 and V is TRBV18; D is unclear. Trimming removed 3 bases from V and 4 bases from J, with 6 bases in between. The CDR3 is made up of 13 amino acids. Germline CDR1 reads KGHSH; CDR2 reads LQKENI.

The chain carries TRBV28 and TRBJ1-1, with TRBD1 matching 9 bases. With 3 bases clipped from V and 4 bases from J, the junction kept 6 bases outside the gene matches. The germline gives CDR1 MDHEN, CDR2 SYDVKM. This CDR3 has 15 residues. CDR3 DNA sequence: TGTGCCAGCAGTTTGGACAGGGGCAGGGGCACTGAAGCTTTCTTT. Its protein is CASSLDRGRGTEAFF.

This chain connects TRBV2 to TRBJ2-7; 7 bases are a match to TRBD1. The CDR3 consists of 14 residues. CDR1 SNHLY and CDR2 FYNNEI come from the germline V gene. V gave up 3 bases and J gave up 3 bases; unmatched junction bases: 5. The CDR3 bases are TGTGCCAGCAGTGAGCAGGGGGTTTACTACGAGCAGTACTTC. This codes for CASSEQGVYYEQYF.

The V call is TRBV3-1 (or the pseudogene TRBV3-2), the J call TRBJ1-1, with D perhaps TRBD1 (5 bases). V lost 4 bases, J lost 10 bases, and 16 bases lay in between. CDR3 length equals 13 residues. Per the germline V gene, CDR1 is LGHDT and CDR2 is YNNKEL (reference sequence). The CDR3 DNA reads as TGTGCCAGCAGCCCCTTAGCCCAGGGTACAGCTTTCTTT. It yields the protein CASSPLAQGTAFF.

A note on this clone: This same CDR3 is encoded by further DNA sequences in the sample. The chain joins TRBV19 to TRBJ1-5; D call uncertain. This CDR3 has 13 amino acids. Germline V gene data show CDR1 as LNHDA and CDR2 as SQIVND (reference sequence). The germline V and J ends were trimmed by 3 bases and 4 bases, with 7 bases remaining between them. Here the CDR3 reads CASSIGGNQPQHF. The CDR3 DNA follows: TGTGCCAGTAGTATCGGAGGGAATCAGCCCCAGCATTTT. Supplemented by reference TRBV19 and TRBJ1-5, the full variable domain reads DGGITQSPKYLFRKEGQNVTLSCEQNLNHDAMYWYRQDPGQGLRLIYYSQIVNDFQKGDIAEGYSVSREKKESFPLTVTSAQKNPTAFYLCASSIGGNQPQHFGDGTRLSIL.

The V call is TRBV7-3, the J call TRBJ2-3; 7 bases line up with TRBD2. The CDR3 length is 17 residues. With V trimmed by 1 base and J by 2 bases, 9 bases remained unmatched. Germline CDR1 SGHTA, CDR2 FQGTGA. CDR3 nucleotide sequence: TGTGCCAGCAGCTTAATGTCAACGGGGGGTACCACAGATACGCAGTATTTT. It translates to CASSLMSTGGTTDTQYF.

CDR3 region: CASSPPFGTAAKNIQYF. CDR3 DNA: TGTGCCAGCTCACCACCGTTTGGGACAGCAGCCAAAAACATTCAGTACTTC. This sequence joins TRBV18 and TRBJ2-4, with 7 bases lining up with TRBD1. The CDR3 is 17 amino acids. V trimming: 0 bases; J trimming: 0 bases; junction bases outside the gene matches: 5. Germline-derived CDR1 and CDR2 are KGHSH and LQKENI.

The chain combines TRBV10-3 with TRBJ1-5; D is uncertain. Trimming shortened V by 3 bases and J by 6 bases, and 12 bases separated the two germline ends. The V gene's germline CDR1 is ENHRY and CDR2 SYGVKD. This CDR3 spans 14 amino acids. The CDR3 is CAISEGGSGQPQHF. In DNA, the CDR3 is TGTGCCATCAGTGAAGGTGGGAGCGGTCAGCCCCAGCATTTT.

The V and J genes are TRBV30 and TRBJ1-2; D gene ambiguous. Germline loops: CDR1 GTSNPN, CDR2 SVGIG (reference sequence). The germline V and J ends were trimmed by 2 bases and 4 bases, with 14 bases remaining between them. This CDR3 is 14 amino acids long. The CDR3 coding sequence is TGTGCCTGGAGTCCTGGTCGGGGTTTCTATGGCTACACCTTC. This gives the protein CAWSPGRGFYGYTF.

This chain joins TRBV3-1 (or the pseudogene TRBV3-2) and TRBJ1-4, with D possibly TRBD1 on 5 matching bases. The V end was cut by 4 bases, the J end by 8 bases, with 20 bases between. The CDR3 is 16 amino acids. Germline CDR1 reads LGHDT; CDR2 reads YNNKEL (reference sequence). CDR3 coding DNA: TGTGCCAGCAGCCGAAACCCCCTTGGGGCGAGGGAAAAACTGTTTTTT. Translation gives CASSRNPLGAREKLFF.

This chain connects TRBV21-1 to TRBJ1-5. TRBV21-1 is an annotated pseudogene. The CDR3 contains 16 residues. The chain's CDR3 is CASSRGPLGEGQPQHF. Written as DNA, the CDR3 is TGTGCCAGCAGCAGAGGCCCCCTGGGTGAGGGTCAGCCCCAGCATTTT.